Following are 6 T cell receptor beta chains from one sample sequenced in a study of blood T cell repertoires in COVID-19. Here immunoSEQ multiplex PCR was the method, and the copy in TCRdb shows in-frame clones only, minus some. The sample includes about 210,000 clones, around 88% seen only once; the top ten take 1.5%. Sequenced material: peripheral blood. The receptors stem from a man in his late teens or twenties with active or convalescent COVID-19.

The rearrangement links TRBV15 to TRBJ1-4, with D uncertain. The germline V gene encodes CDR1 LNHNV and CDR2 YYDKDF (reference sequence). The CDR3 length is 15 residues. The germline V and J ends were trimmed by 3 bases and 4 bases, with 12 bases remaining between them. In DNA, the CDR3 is TGTGCCACCAGCAGGCCAGGACTGAGTAATGAAAAACTGTTTTTT. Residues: CATSRPGLSNEKLFF.

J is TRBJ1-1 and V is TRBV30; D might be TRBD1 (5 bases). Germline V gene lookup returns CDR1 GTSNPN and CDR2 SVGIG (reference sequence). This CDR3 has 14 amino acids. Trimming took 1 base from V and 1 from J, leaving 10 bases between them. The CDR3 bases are TGTGCCTGGAGTGCGGGACTCTCGAACACTGAAGCTTTCTTT. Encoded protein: CAWSAGLSNTEAFF. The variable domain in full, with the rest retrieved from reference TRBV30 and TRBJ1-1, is SQTIHQWPATLVQPVGSPLSLECTVEGTSNPNLYWYRQAAGRGLQLLFYSVGIGQISSEVPQNLSASRPQDRQFILSSKKLLLSDSGFYLCAWSAGLSNTEAFFGQGTRLTVV.

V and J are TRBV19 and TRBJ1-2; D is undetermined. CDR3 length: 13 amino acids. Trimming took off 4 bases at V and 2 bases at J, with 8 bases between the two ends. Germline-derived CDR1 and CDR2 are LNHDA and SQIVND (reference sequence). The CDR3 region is CASSSYGNYGYTF. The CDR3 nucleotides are TGTGCCAGTAGTAGCTACGGGAACTATGGCTACACCTTC.

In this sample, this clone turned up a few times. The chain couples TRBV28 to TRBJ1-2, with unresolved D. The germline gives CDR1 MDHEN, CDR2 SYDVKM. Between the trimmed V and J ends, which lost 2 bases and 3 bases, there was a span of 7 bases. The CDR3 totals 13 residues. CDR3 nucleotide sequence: TGTGCCAGCAGTTTAACGACTTACTATGGCTACACCTTC. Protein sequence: CASSLTTYYGYTF.

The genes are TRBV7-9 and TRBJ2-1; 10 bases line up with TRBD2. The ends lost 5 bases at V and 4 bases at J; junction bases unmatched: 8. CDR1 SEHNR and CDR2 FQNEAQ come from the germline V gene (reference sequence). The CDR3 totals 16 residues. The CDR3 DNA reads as TGTGCCAGCAGCCCGGCTAGCGGGAGTTCGTACAATGAGCAGTTCTTC. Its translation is CASSPASGSSYNEQFF.

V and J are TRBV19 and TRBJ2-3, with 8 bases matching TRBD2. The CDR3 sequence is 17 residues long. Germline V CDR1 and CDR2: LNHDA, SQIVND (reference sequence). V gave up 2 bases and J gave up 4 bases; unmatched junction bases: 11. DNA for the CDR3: TGTGCCAGTAGTATAAGGACGGCGGGAGGCGGGGCAGATACGCAGTATTTT. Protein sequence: CASSIRTAGGGADTQYF.